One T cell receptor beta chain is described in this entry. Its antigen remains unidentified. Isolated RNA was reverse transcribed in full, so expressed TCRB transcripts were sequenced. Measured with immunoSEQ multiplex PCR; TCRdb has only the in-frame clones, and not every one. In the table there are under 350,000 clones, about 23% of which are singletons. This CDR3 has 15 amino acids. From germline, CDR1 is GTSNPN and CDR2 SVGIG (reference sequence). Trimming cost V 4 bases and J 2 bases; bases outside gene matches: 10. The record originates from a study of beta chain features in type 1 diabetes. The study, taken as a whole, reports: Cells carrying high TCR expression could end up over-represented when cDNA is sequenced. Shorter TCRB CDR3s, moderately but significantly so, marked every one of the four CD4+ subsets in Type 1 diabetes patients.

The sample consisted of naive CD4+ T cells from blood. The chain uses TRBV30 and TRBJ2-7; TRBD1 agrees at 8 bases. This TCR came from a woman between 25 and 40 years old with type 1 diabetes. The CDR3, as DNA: TGTGCCTGGAAGGGGGCTGGACAGGGAGCCTACGAGCAGTACTTC. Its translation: CAWKGAGQGAYEQYF.